This is a list of T cell receptor beta chains from one sample in a study of cytomegalovirus exposure and HLA in healthy donors. Clones were read by immunoSEQ multiplex PCR, and TCRdb kept only the in-frame ones, dropping some. The profile shows tens of thousands of clones, roughly 80% of them singletons. The sample was PBMCs. The receptors shown here come from a woman aged 35 to 49 in good health and CMV-seropositive. Both conserved end residues are part of each CDR3. D genes are given only for firm matches. Some rows have no size entry. The others give once, few or many, or a class for an expanded clone.

v_gene: TRBV7-3; d_gene: TRBD2; j_gene: TRBJ2-1; abundance: .; CDR3nt: TGTGCCAGCAGCCGAGGGACTAGCAAAGGGGAGCAGTTCTTC; CDR3aa: CASSRGTSKGEQFF
v_gene: TRBV30; d_gene: TRBD2; j_gene: TRBJ2-1; abundance: .; CDR3nt: TGTGCCTCACACAGCGGGGGATTATACAATGAGCAGTTCTTC; CDR3aa: CASHSGGLYNEQFF
v_gene: TRBV4-1; d_gene: TRBD1; j_gene: TRBJ2-7; abundance: .; CDR3nt: TGCGCCAGCAGCCGCGGGACAGGGGCCTCCTACGAGCAGTACTTC; CDR3aa: CASSRGTGASYEQYF
v_gene: TRBV11-2; d_gene: .; j_gene: TRBJ2-3; abundance: .; CDR3nt: TGTGCCAGCAGCTTAGTTGCCCAACAAGATACGCAGTATTTT; CDR3aa: CASSLVAQQDTQYF
v_gene: TRBV7-2; d_gene: TRBD2; j_gene: TRBJ2-3; abundance: .; CDR3nt: TGTGCCAGCAGCCCCCGGGCTAGCGGGGGGGCGGGCACAGATACGCAGTATTTT; CDR3aa: CASSPRASGGAGTDTQYF
v_gene: TRBV27; d_gene: .; j_gene: TRBJ1-2; abundance: .; CDR3nt: TGTGCCAGCAGTTTCGATGACCGGGGCTATGGCTACACCTTC; CDR3aa: CASSFDDRGYGYTF
v_gene: TRBV6-1; d_gene: TRBD2; j_gene: TRBJ2-5; abundance: .; CDR3nt: TGTGCCAGCAGTGAAGCGTCGAGGCTAGCGGGGGTGGAGACCCAGTACTTC; CDR3aa: CASSEASRLAGVETQYF
v_gene: TRBV4-1; d_gene: .; j_gene: TRBJ1-2; abundance: few; CDR3nt: TGCGCCAGCAGCCAGGCACCGGGACTTAACTACACCTTC; CDR3aa: CASSQAPGLNYTF
v_gene: TRBV18; d_gene: .; j_gene: TRBJ1-1; abundance: .; CDR3nt: TGTGCCAGCTTAGGACAGAGGAACACTGAAGCTTTCTTT; CDR3aa: CASLGQRNTEAFF
v_gene: TRBV4-1; d_gene: .; j_gene: TRBJ2-3; abundance: .; CDR3nt: TGCGCCAGCAGCCAAGGAATGGGGGGGCCCACAGATACGCAGTATTTT; CDR3aa: CASSQGMGGPTDTQYF
v_gene: TRBV19; d_gene: TRBD1; j_gene: TRBJ1-2; abundance: .; CDR3nt: TGTGCCAGTACCACGACAGGGCCTCTGGGTGGCTACACCTTC; CDR3aa: CASTTTGPLGGYTF
v_gene: TRBV11-2; d_gene: TRBD1; j_gene: TRBJ1-1; abundance: .; CDR3nt: TGTGCCAGCAGCTCTAACCTGGGACAGACAGAGGGAGCTTTCTTT; CDR3aa: CASSSNLGQTEGAFF
v_gene: TRBV5-1; d_gene: .; j_gene: TRBJ1-2; abundance: .; CDR3nt: TGCGCCAGCAGCTCCATAGGCCCCGGAGTAGGCTACACCTTC; CDR3aa: CASSSIGPGVGYTF
v_gene: TRBV4-3; d_gene: TRBD1; j_gene: TRBJ2-7; abundance: few; CDR3nt: TGCGCCAGCAGCCAAGGAACAGGGGGCGGCACCTACGAGCAGTACTTC; CDR3aa: CASSQGTGGGTYEQYF
v_gene: TRBV4-2; d_gene: .; j_gene: TRBJ2-3; abundance: .; CDR3nt: TGTGCCAGCAGCCAGCGACTTAGCGACACAGATACGCAGTATTTT; CDR3aa: CASSQRLSDTDTQYF
v_gene: TRBV11-2; d_gene: TRBD1; j_gene: TRBJ1-1; abundance: .; CDR3nt: TGTGCCAGCAGCCGTAGTATAGGGGGCTACACTGAAGCTTTCTTT; CDR3aa: CASSRSIGGYTEAFF
v_gene: TRBV7-9; d_gene: .; j_gene: TRBJ1-1; abundance: .; CDR3nt: TGTTCCAGCAGCTTCACTCCTCGGGGGGAAACTGAAGCTTTCTTT; CDR3aa: CSSSFTPRGETEAFF
v_gene: TRBV7-2; d_gene: TRBD1; j_gene: TRBJ2-2; abundance: .; CDR3nt: TGTGCCAGCAGCCGGGACAGAGGGATTACCGGGGAGCTGTTTTTT; CDR3aa: CASSRDRGITGELFF
v_gene: TRBV19; d_gene: .; j_gene: TRBJ2-5; abundance: .; CDR3nt: TGTGCCAGTAGTGGGGCCCAGACCCAGTACTTC; CDR3aa: CASSGAQTQYF
v_gene: TRBV19; d_gene: TRBD1; j_gene: TRBJ2-5; abundance: .; CDR3nt: TGTGCCAGCCGGGGACAGGGAGGATTCCAAGAGACCCAGTACTTC; CDR3aa: CASRGQGGFQETQYF
v_gene: TRBV6-1; d_gene: .; j_gene: TRBJ1-3; abundance: .; CDR3nt: TGTGCCAGCAGTGAACGGAGGGATGTTGGAAACACCATATATTTT; CDR3aa: CASSERRDVGNTIYF
v_gene: TRBV4-1; d_gene: .; j_gene: TRBJ2-5; abundance: .; CDR3nt: TGCGCCAGCAGCCCGACAGGCGGCCAAGAGACCCAGTACTTC; CDR3aa: CASSPTGGQETQYF
v_gene: TRBV7-9; d_gene: .; j_gene: TRBJ2-1; abundance: .; CDR3nt: TGTGCCAGCAGCTTAACGGCAGGGCTAGGCGGTGAGCAGTTCTTC; CDR3aa: CASSLTAGLGGEQFF
v_gene: TRBV5-6; d_gene: .; j_gene: TRBJ1-1; abundance: .; CDR3nt: TGTGCCAGCAGCTTTGGCTCGGGCACTGAAGCTTTCTTT; CDR3aa: CASSFGSGTEAFF
v_gene: TRBV5-1; d_gene: TRBD1; j_gene: TRBJ1-2; abundance: .; CDR3nt: TGCGCCAGCAGCCTGACAGGGACGGGCTATGGCTACACCTTC; CDR3aa: CASSLTGTGYGYTF
v_gene: TRBV7-9; d_gene: TRBD1; j_gene: TRBJ1-1; abundance: .; CDR3nt: TGTGCCAGCAGACGCCAGACAGGGTCGAGGACTGAAGCTTTCTTT; CDR3aa: CASRRQTGSRTEAFF
v_gene: TRBV6-5; d_gene: TRBD1; j_gene: TRBJ1-5; abundance: .; CDR3nt: TGTGCCAGCAGTCCCGGGACAGGGGGCAATCAGCCCCAGCATTTT; CDR3aa: CASSPGTGGNQPQHF
v_gene: TRBV2; d_gene: .; j_gene: TRBJ2-2; abundance: .; CDR3nt: TGTGCCAGCAGCGCCGACAGGATTGTCACCGGGGAGCTGTTTTTT; CDR3aa: CASSADRIVTGELFF
v_gene: TRBV5-1; d_gene: TRBD2; j_gene: TRBJ2-1; abundance: few; CDR3nt: TGCGCCAGCAGCCGAACAACTAGCGGGGGGAATGAGCAGTTCTTC; CDR3aa: CASSRTTSGGNEQFF
v_gene: TRBV5-5; d_gene: .; j_gene: TRBJ1-2; abundance: .; CDR3nt: TGTGCCAGCAGCTTGGCCGGGTCGAAAAGCTATGGCTACACCTTC; CDR3aa: CASSLAGSKSYGYTF
v_gene: TRBV7-2; d_gene: TRBD2; j_gene: TRBJ2-7; abundance: .; CDR3nt: TGTGCCAGCAGCTCTTCATCGGCCCTAGCGGCGCAGTACTTC; CDR3aa: CASSSSSALAAQYF
v_gene: TRBV30; d_gene: .; j_gene: TRBJ1-1; abundance: .; CDR3nt: TGTGCCTTCTTACGAAGGGGAACTGAAGCTTTCTTT; CDR3aa: CAFLRRGTEAFF
v_gene: TRBV5-6; d_gene: TRBD1; j_gene: TRBJ2-7; abundance: .; CDR3nt: TGTGCCAGCAGCCGCGGACAGGGAATTCCCTACGAGCAGTACTTC; CDR3aa: CASSRGQGIPYEQYF
v_gene: TRBV5-1; d_gene: .; j_gene: TRBJ1-1; abundance: .; CDR3nt: TGCGCCAGCAGCTTGGGGGGCGTTTGGGCTTTCTTT; CDR3aa: CASSLGGVWAFF
v_gene: TRBV5-6; d_gene: TRBD1; j_gene: TRBJ2-5; abundance: .; CDR3nt: TGTGCCAGCAGCTCACAGGGGGCCTTCGAGACCCAGTACTTC; CDR3aa: CASSSQGAFETQYF
v_gene: TRBV6-1; d_gene: TRBD1; j_gene: TRBJ1-1; abundance: .; CDR3nt: TGTGCCAGCAGCTCCCCAGGGGGCAACACTGAAGCTTTCTTT; CDR3aa: CASSSPGGNTEAFF
v_gene: TRBV7-2; d_gene: .; j_gene: TRBJ1-2; abundance: .; CDR3nt: TGTGCCAGCAGCTTAGTTGGGACATACCCCCGAGGGAACTATGGCTACACCTTC; CDR3aa: CASSLVGTYPRGNYGYTF
v_gene: TRBV30; d_gene: .; j_gene: TRBJ1-2; abundance: once; CDR3nt: TGTGCCTGGGCCGGACAGTCATTTAATGGCTACACCTTC; CDR3aa: CAWAGQSFNGYTF